This T cell receptor (beta chain) is drawn from a study of shared clonotypes between healthy human individuals. Sorted-subset replicate PCRs used about 200 ng DNA, 25,000 to 30,000 T cell genomes. Here immunoSEQ multiplex PCR was the method, and the copy in TCRdb shows in-frame clones only, minus some. In the table there are 1 million to 1.3 million clones, about four fifths of which are singletons. Germline V gene data show CDR1 as SGHTA and CDR2 as FQGNSA. The CDR3 covers 16 residues. V was shortened by 4 bases and J by 3 bases, with 19 bases between the two germline ends. The source is a man aged 18 to 35 in good health. Some clones in this sample may be carry-over from other donors' samples. Sequencing was carried out using memory CD4+ T cells from PBMCs. Subset noted: CD45RA-negative fraction. V gene TRBV7-2 combines with J gene TRBJ2-7; D is perhaps TRBD1 or TRBD2 (5 bases each). Here the CDR3 DNA reads TGTGCCAGCAGCTCCTCTTCCCTCGGGACCCACTACGAGCAGTACTTC. Amino acids: CASSSSSLGTHYEQYF.